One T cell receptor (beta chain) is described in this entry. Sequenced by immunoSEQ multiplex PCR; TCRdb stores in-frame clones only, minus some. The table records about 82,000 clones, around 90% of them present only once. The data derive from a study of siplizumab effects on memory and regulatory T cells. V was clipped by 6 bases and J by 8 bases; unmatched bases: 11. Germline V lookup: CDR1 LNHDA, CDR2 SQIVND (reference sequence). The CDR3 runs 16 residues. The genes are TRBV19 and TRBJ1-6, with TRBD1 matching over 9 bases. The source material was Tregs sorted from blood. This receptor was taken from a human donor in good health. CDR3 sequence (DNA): TGTGCCAGTAGGATAACAGGGGGCCCTATACATTCACCCCTCCACTTT. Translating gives CASRITGGPIHSPLHF.